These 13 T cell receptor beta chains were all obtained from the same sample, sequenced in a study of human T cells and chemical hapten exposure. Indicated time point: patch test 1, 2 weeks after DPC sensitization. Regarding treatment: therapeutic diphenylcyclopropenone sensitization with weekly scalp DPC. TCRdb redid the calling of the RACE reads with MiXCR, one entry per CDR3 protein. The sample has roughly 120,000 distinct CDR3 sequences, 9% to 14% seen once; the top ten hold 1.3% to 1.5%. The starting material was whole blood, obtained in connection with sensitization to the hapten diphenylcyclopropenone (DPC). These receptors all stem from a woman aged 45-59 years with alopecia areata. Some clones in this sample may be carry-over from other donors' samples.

The CDR3 region has the DNA TGTGCCAGCAGTTTTTCCCTTGGAGGGAGTGACACTGAAGCTTTCTTT. Its protein product is CASSFSLGGSDTEAFF. The chain combines TRBV27 with TRBJ1-1, with D hard to call. Trimming pared 3 bases from V and 3 bases from J, leaving 17 bases between. CDR3 length: 16 amino acids. Germline V gene sequence: CDR1 MNHEY, CDR2 SMNVEV (reference sequence).

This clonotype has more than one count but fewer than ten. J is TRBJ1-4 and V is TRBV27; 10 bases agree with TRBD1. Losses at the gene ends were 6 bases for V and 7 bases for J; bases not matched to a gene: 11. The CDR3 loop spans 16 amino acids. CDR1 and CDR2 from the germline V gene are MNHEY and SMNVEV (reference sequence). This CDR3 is CASRGTTGGAGEKLFF. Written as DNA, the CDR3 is TGTGCCAGCAGGGGAACGACAGGGGGCGCTGGTGAAAAACTGTTTTTT.

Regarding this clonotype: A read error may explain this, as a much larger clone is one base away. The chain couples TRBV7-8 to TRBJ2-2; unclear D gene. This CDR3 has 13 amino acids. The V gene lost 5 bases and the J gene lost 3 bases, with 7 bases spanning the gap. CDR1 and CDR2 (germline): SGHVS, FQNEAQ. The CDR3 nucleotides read TGTGCCAGCAGCGGAGTGTACACCGGGGAGCTGTTTTTT. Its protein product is CASSGVYTGELFF. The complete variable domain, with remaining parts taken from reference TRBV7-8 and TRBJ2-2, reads GAGVSQSPRYKVAKRGQDVALRCDPISGHVSLFWYQQALGQGPEFLTYFQNEAQLDKSGLPSDRFFAERPEGSVSTLKIQRTQQEDSAVYLCASSGVYTGELFFGEGSRLTVL.

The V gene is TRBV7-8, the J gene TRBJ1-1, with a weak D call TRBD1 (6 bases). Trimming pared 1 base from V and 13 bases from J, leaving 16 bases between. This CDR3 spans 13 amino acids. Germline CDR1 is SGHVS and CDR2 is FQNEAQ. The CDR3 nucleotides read TGTGCCAGCAGCTTAGAGGGGGGCGATCATGGTTTCTTT. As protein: CASSLEGGDHGFF.

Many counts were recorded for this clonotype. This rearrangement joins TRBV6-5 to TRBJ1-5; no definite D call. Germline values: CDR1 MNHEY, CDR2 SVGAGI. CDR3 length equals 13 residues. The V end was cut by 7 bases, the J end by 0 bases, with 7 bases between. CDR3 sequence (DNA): TGTGCCAGCAAACAATATAGCAATCAGCCCCAGCATTTT. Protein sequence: CASKQYSNQPQHF.

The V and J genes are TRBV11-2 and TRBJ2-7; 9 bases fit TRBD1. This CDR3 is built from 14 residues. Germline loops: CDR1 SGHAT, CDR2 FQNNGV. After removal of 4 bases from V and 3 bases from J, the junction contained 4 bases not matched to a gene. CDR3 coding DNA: TGTGCCAGCAGCTCCGGGACAGGGAACTACGAGCAGTACTTC. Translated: CASSSGTGNYEQYF.

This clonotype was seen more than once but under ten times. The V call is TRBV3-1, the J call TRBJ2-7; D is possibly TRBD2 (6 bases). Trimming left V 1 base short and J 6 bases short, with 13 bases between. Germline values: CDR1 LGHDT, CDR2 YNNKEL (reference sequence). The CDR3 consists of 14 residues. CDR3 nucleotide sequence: TGTGCCAGCAGCCAAGTGGGAGGAGGCACCGAGCAGTACTTC. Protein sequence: CASSQVGGGTEQYF.

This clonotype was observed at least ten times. The CDR3 is CASGTSELSYNEQFF. The CDR3 coding sequence is TGTGCCAGCGGAACTAGCGAGCTCTCCTACAATGAGCAGTTCTTC. This chain joins TRBV7-9 and TRBJ2-1; 7 bases match TRBD2. This CDR3 spans 15 amino acids. Germline loops: CDR1 SEHNR, CDR2 FQNEAQ (reference sequence). J was trimmed by 0 bases and V by 8 bases; bases with no gene match: 7.

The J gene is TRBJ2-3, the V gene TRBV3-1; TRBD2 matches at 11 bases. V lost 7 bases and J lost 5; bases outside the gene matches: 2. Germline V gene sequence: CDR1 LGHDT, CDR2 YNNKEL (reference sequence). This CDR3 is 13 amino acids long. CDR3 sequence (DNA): TGTGCCAGCAACCTAGCGGGAGGAGATACGCAGTATTTT. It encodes CASNLAGGDTQYF.

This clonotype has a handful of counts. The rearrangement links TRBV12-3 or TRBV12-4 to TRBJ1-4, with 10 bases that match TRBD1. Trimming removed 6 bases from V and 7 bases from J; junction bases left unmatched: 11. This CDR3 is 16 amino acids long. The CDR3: CASRTRTGGQGEKLFF. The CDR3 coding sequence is TGTGCCAGCAGGACACGGACAGGGGGTCAGGGTGAAAAACTGTTTTTT.

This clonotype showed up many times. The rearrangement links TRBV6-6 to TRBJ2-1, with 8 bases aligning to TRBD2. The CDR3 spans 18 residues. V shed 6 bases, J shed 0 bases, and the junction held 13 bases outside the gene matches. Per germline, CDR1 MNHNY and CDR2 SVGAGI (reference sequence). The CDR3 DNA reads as TGTGCCAGCAGGGCAGGGAGGCGGGGGGCCTCCTCCTACAATGAGCAGTTCTTC. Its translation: CASRAGRRGASSYNEQFF.

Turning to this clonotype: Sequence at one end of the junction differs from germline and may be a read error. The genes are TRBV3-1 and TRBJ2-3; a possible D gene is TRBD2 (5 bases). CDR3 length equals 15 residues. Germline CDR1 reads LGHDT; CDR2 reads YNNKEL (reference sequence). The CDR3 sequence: CASSQVFPSTVTQYF. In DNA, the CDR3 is TGTGCCAGCAGCCAAGTCTTCCCTAGCACAGTTACGCAGTATTTT.

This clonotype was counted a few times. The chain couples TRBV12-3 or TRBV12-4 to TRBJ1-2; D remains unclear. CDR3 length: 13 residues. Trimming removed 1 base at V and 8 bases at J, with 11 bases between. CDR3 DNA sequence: TGTGCCAGCAGTTTAGACGCGTCTGAGGGCTACACCTTC. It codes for CASSLDASEGYTF.